Below, one T cell receptor (beta chain) is given with its context. Antigen specificity is unknown. The data were taken from a study of cytomegalovirus exposure and HLA in healthy donors. Study-wide findings and caveats: TCR beta sequences numbering 15,000 to 20,000 were associated with HLA alleles at 0.05 false discovery rate in a later analysis. Later, TCR association rates were found to vary by HLA locus, highest for DRB1 and lowest for HLA-C.

The CDR3 is 13 amino acids. V was trimmed by 10 bases and J by 7 bases, leaving 19 bases between them. CDR1 is MNHEY, CDR2 SMNVEV, per germline (reference sequence). Primers for the PCR totalled 60 Vbeta and 13 Jbeta. Here immunoSEQ multiplex PCR was the method, and the copy in TCRdb shows in-frame clones only, minus some. The sample lists about 130,000 clones; around 80% were seen once. This receptor was identified in a man aged 30 to 45 in good health and CMV-seronegative. What was sequenced was PBMCs. This chain uses TRBV27 with TRBJ1-2; perhaps TRBD1 as D (5 bases). The CDR3 coding sequence is TGTGCCATCTCAAGGAAGCCAGGGTCTGGCTACACCTTC. Protein: CAISRKPGSGYTF.